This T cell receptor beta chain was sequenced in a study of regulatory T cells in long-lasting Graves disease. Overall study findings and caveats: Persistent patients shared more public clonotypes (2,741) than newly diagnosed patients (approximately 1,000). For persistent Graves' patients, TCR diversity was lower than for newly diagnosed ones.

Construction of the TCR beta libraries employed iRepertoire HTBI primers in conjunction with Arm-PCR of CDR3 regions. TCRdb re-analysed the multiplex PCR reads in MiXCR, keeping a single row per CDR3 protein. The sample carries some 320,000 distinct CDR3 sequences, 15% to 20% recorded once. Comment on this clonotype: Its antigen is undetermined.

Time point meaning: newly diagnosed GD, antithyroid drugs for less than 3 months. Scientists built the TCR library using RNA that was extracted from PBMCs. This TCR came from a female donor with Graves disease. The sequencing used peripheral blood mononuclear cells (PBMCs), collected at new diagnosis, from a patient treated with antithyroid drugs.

CDR3 nucleotide sequence: TGTGCCAGTAGGAGGGACAGGGCTGGGGCCAACGTCCTGACTTTC. Its translation is CASRRDRAGANVLTF. The rearrangement joins TRBV19 to TRBJ2-6; 9 bases are shared with TRBD1. In germline, CDR1 is LNHDA, CDR2 SQIVND (reference sequence). CDR3 length: 15 residues. V lost 6 bases and J lost 2; bases outside the gene matches: 2.